This record covers a single T cell receptor (beta chain). Its antigen is not known. This sample was included in a study of T cell responses to AZD1222 COVID-19 vaccine. Study conclusions and caveats: After two AZD1222 doses, spike-specific TCR breadth and depth rose versus day 0. Donors in the cohort were predominantly white British and more often female, and clonal diversity was possibly underestimated. CD4 TCRs associated with vaccination spanned spike, dominating at 160-218 and 743-854.

TCRdb's copy holds only in-frame clones and misses some; the assay was immunoSEQ multiplex PCR. Of about 140,000 clones listed, approximately 95% are singletons. The sample here was peripheral blood, taken on day 0 of MenACWY control vaccination. The clonotype was recovered from an adult in good health.

This chain's CDR3 is CASRPGRYNEQFF. The CDR3 coding sequence is TGTGCCAGCAGACCGGGACGCTACAATGAGCAGTTCTTC. The rearrangement links TRBV12-3 or TRBV12-4 to TRBJ2-1, with D possibly being TRBD1 or TRBD2 (5 bases each). CDR3 length: 13 residues. V was cut by 6 bases and J by 3 bases, with 9 bases left in between.